This TCR beta chain was identified in a study of cytomegalovirus exposure and HLA in healthy donors. V trimming: 4 bases; J trimming: 11 bases; junction bases outside the gene matches: 14. The CDR3 totals 16 residues. The germline V gene has CDR1 SEHNR and CDR2 FQNEAQ (reference sequence). The PCR contained 60 Vbeta and 13 Jbeta primers. Clones were sequenced by immunoSEQ multiplex PCR, and TCRdb holds only the in-frame ones, with some missing. The data hold approximately 170,000 clones, with roughly 81% observed a single time. Sequenced material: PBMCs. The receptor was isolated from a man aged 25-45 years in good health and CMV-seropositive. The V and J genes are TRBV7-9 and TRBJ1-1; 12 bases fit TRBD1. The CDR3 DNA follows: TGTGCCAGCAGCTCGGACCGGGACAGGGGGCGGAAGTCGGCTTTCTTT. Translating gives CASSSDRDRGRKSAFF.